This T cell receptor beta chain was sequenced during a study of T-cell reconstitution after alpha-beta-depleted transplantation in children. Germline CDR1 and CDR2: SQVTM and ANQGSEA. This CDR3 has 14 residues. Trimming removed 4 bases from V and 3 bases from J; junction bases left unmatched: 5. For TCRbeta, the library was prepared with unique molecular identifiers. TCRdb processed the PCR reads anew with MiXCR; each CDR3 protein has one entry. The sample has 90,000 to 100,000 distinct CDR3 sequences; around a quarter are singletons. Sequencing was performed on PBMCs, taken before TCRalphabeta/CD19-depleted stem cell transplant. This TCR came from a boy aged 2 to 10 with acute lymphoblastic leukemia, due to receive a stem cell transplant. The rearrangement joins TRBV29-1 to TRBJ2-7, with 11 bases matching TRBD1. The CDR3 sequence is CSVVRDRGNYEQYF. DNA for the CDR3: TGCAGCGTTGTCCGGGACAGGGGGAACTACGAGCAGTACTTC.